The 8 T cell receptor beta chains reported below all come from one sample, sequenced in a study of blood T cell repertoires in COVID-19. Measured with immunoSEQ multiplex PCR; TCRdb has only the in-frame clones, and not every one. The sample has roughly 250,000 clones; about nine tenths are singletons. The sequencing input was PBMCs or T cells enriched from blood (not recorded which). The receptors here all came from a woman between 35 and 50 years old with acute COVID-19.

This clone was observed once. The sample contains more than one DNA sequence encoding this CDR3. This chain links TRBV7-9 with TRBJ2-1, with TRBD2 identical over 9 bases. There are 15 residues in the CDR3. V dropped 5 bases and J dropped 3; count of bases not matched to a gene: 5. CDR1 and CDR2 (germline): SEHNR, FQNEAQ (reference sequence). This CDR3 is CASSLGTSNYNEQFF. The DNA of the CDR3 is TGTGCCAGCAGCCTGGGGACTAGCAACTACAATGAGCAGTTCTTC. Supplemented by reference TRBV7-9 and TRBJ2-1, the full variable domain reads DTGVSQNPRHKITKRGQNVTFRCDPISEHNRLYWYRQTLGQGPEFLTYFQNEAQLEKSRLLSDRFSAERPKGSFSTLEIQRTEQGDSAMYLCASSLGTSNYNEQFFGPGTRLTVL.

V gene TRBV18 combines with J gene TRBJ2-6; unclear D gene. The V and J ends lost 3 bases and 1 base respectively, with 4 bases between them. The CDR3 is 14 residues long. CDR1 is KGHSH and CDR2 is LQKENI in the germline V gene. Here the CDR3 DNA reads TGTGCCAGCTCACCCGGTTCTGGGGCCAACGTCCTGACTTTC. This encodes CASSPGSGANVLTF.

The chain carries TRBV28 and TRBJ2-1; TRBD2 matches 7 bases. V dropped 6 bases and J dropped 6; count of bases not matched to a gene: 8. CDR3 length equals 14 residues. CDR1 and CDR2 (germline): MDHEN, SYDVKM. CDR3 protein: CASRRLADANEQFF. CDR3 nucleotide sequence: TGTGCCAGCAGGCGGCTAGCGGACGCCAATGAGCAGTTCTTC.

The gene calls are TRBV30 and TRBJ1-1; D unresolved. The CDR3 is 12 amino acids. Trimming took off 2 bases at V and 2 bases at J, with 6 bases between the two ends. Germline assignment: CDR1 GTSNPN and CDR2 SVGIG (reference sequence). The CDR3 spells CAWSNVNTEAFF. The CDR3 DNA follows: TGTGCCTGGAGTAATGTAAACACTGAAGCTTTCTTT.

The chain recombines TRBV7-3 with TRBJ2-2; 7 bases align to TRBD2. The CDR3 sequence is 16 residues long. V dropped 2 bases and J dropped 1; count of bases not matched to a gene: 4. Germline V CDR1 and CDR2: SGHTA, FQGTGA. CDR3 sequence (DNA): TGTGCCAGCAGCTTAGGTAGCGGGCTGAACACCGGGGAGCTGTTTTTT. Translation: CASSLGSGLNTGELFF.

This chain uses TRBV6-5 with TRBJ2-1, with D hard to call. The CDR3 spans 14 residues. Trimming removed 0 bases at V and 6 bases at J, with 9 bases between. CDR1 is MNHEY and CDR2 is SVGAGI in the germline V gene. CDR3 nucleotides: TGTGCCAGCAGTTACTCGGAGCTACGCAATGAGCAGTTCTTC. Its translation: CASSYSELRNEQFF.

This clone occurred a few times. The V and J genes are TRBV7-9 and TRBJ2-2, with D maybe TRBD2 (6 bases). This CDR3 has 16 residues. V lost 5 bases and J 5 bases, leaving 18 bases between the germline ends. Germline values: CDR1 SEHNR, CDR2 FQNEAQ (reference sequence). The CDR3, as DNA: TGTGCCAGCAGCACGAGTCTAGCGATGCCAACCGGGGAGCTGTTTTTT. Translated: CASSTSLAMPTGELFF.

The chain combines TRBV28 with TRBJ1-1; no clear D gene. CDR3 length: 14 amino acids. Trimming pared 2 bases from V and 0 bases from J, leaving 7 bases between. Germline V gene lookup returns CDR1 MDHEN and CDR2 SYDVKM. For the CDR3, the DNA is TGTGCCAGCAGTTTAGTCAGGATGAACACTGAAGCTTTCTTT. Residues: CASSLVRMNTEAFF.